Below are 29 T cell receptor beta chains sequenced from a single sample in a study of cytomegalovirus exposure and HLA in healthy donors. This table comes from immunoSEQ multiplex PCR, and its TCRdb copy is limited to in-frame clones, with some not included. The data hold about 130,000 clones, with 89% observed a single time. Sequenced material: PBMCs. The receptors here all came from a woman aged 18-29 years in good health and CMV-seropositive.

This clone has just one count. The J gene is TRBJ1-2, the V gene TRBV5-1, with D perhaps matching TRBD1 (5 bases). Between the trimmed V and J ends, which lost 5 bases and 4 bases, there was a span of 15 bases. The germline CDR1 and CDR2 sequences are SGHRS and YFSETQ. The CDR3 spans 14 residues. The CDR3 DNA reads TGCGCCAGCAGTCTGGGAGGGGTCGGCTATGGCTACACCTTC. Its protein is CASSLGGVGYGYTF.

This clone was observed a single time. The chain employs TRBV7-6 and TRBJ2-7; possible D gene TRBD2, 11 bases. Trimming removed 4 bases at V and 3 bases at J, with 25 bases between. The CDR3 is 18 residues long. CDR1 and CDR2 from the germline V gene are SGHVS and FNYEAQ. As DNA, the CDR3 is TGTGCCAGCAGCTCCCGGGACAGGGGAGGACTAGCGGGCTACGAGCAGTACTTC. Encoded protein: CASSSRDRGGLAGYEQYF.

This chain links TRBV15 with TRBJ2-3, with TRBD2 matching 8 bases. The J segment lost 7 bases and the V segment lost 1 base, leaving 13 bases of the junction unmatched. CDR1 is LNHNV and CDR2 is YYDKDF in the germline V gene (reference sequence). The CDR3 covers 17 residues. CDR3 bases: TGTGCCACCAGCAGAGTGTACGGGGGGGCAGGTTTGAATACGCAGTATTTT. Translation gives CATSRVYGGAGLNTQYF.

V gene TRBV2 combines with J gene TRBJ1-2; TRBD1 agrees at 7 bases. The CDR3 is 15 residues long. The germline CDR1 and CDR2 sequences are SNHLY and FYNNEI. Germline trimming cut 5 bases from V and 6 bases from J; bases unmatched to any gene: 12. CDR3 in amino acids: CASSPRDRDTHGYTF. CDR3 nucleotides: TGTGCCAGCAGTCCCCGGGACAGAGATACCCATGGCTACACCTTC. Full variable domain (missing parts from reference TRBV2 and TRBJ1-2): EPEVTQTPSHQVTQMGQEVILRCVPISNHLYFYWYRQILGQKVEFLVSFYNNEISEKSEIFDDQFSVERPDGSNFTLKIRSTKLEDSAMYFCASSPRDRDTHGYTFGSGTRLTVV.

Comment on this clone: The junction departs from germline at one end; a sequencing error may be responsible. The rearrangement uses TRBV28 and TRBJ1-1, with TRBD1 as a possible D gene (6 bases). CDR1 is MDHEN, CDR2 SYDVKM, per germline. The CDR3 totals 14 residues. CDR3 sequence (DNA): TGTGCCAGCAGTTCCGAGGGGGTGAAGACTGAAGCTTTCTTT. Residues: CASSSEGVKTEAFF.

The chain links TRBV7-2 to TRBJ2-1; D remains ambiguous. Trimming removed 5 bases from V and 10 bases from J, with 15 bases in between. The CDR3 spans 13 residues. From germline, CDR1 is SGHTA and CDR2 FQGNSA. The CDR3 protein is CASSPPSLEEQFF. DNA for the CDR3: TGTGCCAGCAGCCCGCCATCATTGGAGGAGCAGTTCTTC. The full variable domain, rest sourced from reference TRBV7-2 and TRBJ2-1, is GAGVSQSPSNKVTEKGKDVELRCDPISGHTALYWYRQSLGQGLEFLIYFQGNSAPDKSGLPSDRFSAERTGGSVSTLTIQRTQQEDSAVYLCASSPPSLEEQFFGPGTRLTVL.

V gene TRBV9 combines with J gene TRBJ2-7; 9 bases fit TRBD1. The CDR3 totals 15 residues. Germline loops: CDR1 SGDLS, CDR2 YYNGEE. V was pared by 3 bases and J by 4 bases, with 8 bases of the junction left unmatched. The CDR3 DNA follows: TGTGCCAGCAGCGAAACCGGGACAGGGTTTTACGAGCAGTACTTC. Translation gives CASSETGTGFYEQYF.

The chain carries TRBV5-5 and TRBJ1-2; D is unresolved. CDR3 length: 13 residues. In germline, CDR1 is SGHKS, CDR2 YYEKEE (reference sequence). V was clipped by 0 bases and J by 4 bases, with 7 bases between them. The CDR3 is CASSLVGSYGYTF. The CDR3 DNA reads TGTGCCAGCAGCTTGGTCGGGAGCTATGGCTACACCTTC. The whole variable domain, filled in from reference TRBV5-5 and TRBJ1-2, reads DAGVTQSPTHLIKTRGQQVTLRCSPISGHKSVSWYQQVLGQGPQFIFQYYEKEERGRGNFPDRFSARQFPNYSSELNVNALLLGDSALYLCASSLVGSYGYTFGSGTRLTVV.

This chain's CDR3 is CATSRVPSGVLQTQYF. The CDR3 nucleotides read TGTGCCACCAGCAGAGTCCCTAGCGGGGTTCTTCAGACCCAGTACTTC. This rearrangement joins TRBV15 to TRBJ2-5; 9 bases fit TRBD2. Per germline, CDR1 LNHNV and CDR2 YYDKDF (reference sequence). Trimming removed 1 base from V and 6 bases from J; junction bases left unmatched: 9. This CDR3 comprises 16 residues.

This clone was picked up one time. The chain couples TRBV9 to TRBJ2-7; TRBD2 might be the D (5 bases). Trimming took 1 base from V and 0 from J, leaving 11 bases between them. The germline gives CDR1 SGDLS, CDR2 YYNGEE. This CDR3 spans 15 amino acids. This CDR3 is CASSVIRESSYEQYF. CDR3 DNA: TGTGCCAGCAGCGTAATTAGGGAGAGCTCCTACGAGCAGTACTTC.

This sequence joins TRBV28 and TRBJ1-2; the D gene is possibly TRBD1 (6 bases). CDR1 and CDR2 from the germline V gene are MDHEN and SYDVKM. The CDR3 sequence is 15 residues long. Deletions cut 5 bases from V and 0 bases from J, with 13 bases between. The CDR3 bases are TGTGCCAGCAGTGACTACAGGGCGTCTAACTATGGCTACACCTTC. Translating gives CASSDYRASNYGYTF.

The chain uses TRBV28 and TRBJ1-4, with a tentative D call TRBD1 (5 bases). This CDR3 spans 17 amino acids. Germline CDR1 is MDHEN and CDR2 is SYDVKM. Trimming removed 4 bases from V and 8 bases from J, with 23 bases in between. This CDR3 reads CASSSILGAGLREKLFF. The CDR3 region has the DNA TGTGCCAGCAGTTCTATCCTTGGGGCAGGTTTAAGAGAAAAACTGTTTTTT. The full variable domain, in which reference TRBV28 and TRBJ1-4 provide the parts outside the CDR3, is DVKVTQSSRYLVKRTGEKVFLECVQDMDHENMFWYRQDPGLGLRLIYFSYDVKMKEKGDIPEGYSVSREKKERFSLILESASTNQTSMYLCASSSILGAGLREKLFFGSGTQLSVL.

The chain uses TRBV2 and TRBJ1-5; 7 positions match TRBD1. The CDR3 loop spans 18 amino acids. J lost 0 bases, V lost 5 bases, and 13 bases had no gene match. The germline gives CDR1 SNHLY, CDR2 FYNNEI. CDR3 sequence reads: CASSPGQINQLSNQPQHF. The CDR3 region has the DNA TGTGCCAGCAGTCCGGGACAGATAAACCAACTTAGCAATCAGCCCCAGCATTTT.

The chain carries TRBV2 and TRBJ2-7; D perhaps matches TRBD1 (6 bases). CDR1 SNHLY and CDR2 FYNNEI come from the germline V gene. The CDR3 contains 15 residues. The V end was cut by 7 bases, the J end by 3 bases, with 19 bases between. DNA for the CDR3: TGTGCCAGCACTAGGGACACCCAGTCGATCTACGAGCAGTACTTC. Translating gives CASTRDTQSIYEQYF.

V usage is TRBV27 and J usage is TRBJ2-5, with D perhaps matching TRBD2 (6 bases). V was clipped by 1 base and J by 5 bases, with 8 bases between them. The CDR3 covers 13 residues. Per the germline V gene, CDR1 is MNHEY and CDR2 is SMNVEV (reference sequence). This chain's CDR3 is CASSLLGRETQYF. For the CDR3, the DNA is TGTGCCAGCAGTTTATTAGGGAGGGAGACCCAGTACTTC.

The sample holds one count of this clone. The chain has TRBV11-2 and TRBJ1-1; the D is unclear. V was shortened by 2 bases and J by 0 bases, with 10 bases between the two germline ends. Germline V lookup: CDR1 SGHAT, CDR2 FQNNGV. The length of the CDR3 is 15 residues. As DNA, the CDR3 is TGTGCCAGCAGCTTATTGAGCAGGCTGAACACTGAAGCTTTCTTT. It yields the protein CASSLLSRLNTEAFF.

In this sample, this clone turned up once. The V call is TRBV28, the J call TRBJ2-5, with 7 nucleotides matching TRBD2. Losses at the gene ends were 2 bases for V and 5 bases for J; bases not matched to a gene: 8. Germline CDR1 and CDR2: MDHEN and SYDVKM. The CDR3 has 15 amino acids. The CDR3 is CASSLEAGVWETQYF. The CDR3 nucleotides read TGTGCCAGCAGTTTAGAGGCGGGGGTATGGGAGACCCAGTACTTC.

The chain couples TRBV6-5 to TRBJ1-5; no definite D call. The CDR3 length is 13 residues. V dropped 6 bases and J dropped 0 bases, with 6 bases sitting between them. CDR1 and CDR2 (germline): MNHEY, SVGAGI. The CDR3 here is CASRQNSNQPQHF. The CDR3 DNA reads TGTGCCAGCAGACAGAATAGCAATCAGCCCCAGCATTTT.

The chain carries TRBV6-1 and TRBJ2-3; TRBD1 might be the D (5 bases). Trimming left V 4 bases short and J 5 bases short, with 10 bases between. Germline V gene data show CDR1 as MNHNS and CDR2 as SASEGT. The CDR3 runs 13 residues. The CDR3 coding sequence is TGTGCCAGCAGTGCCCAGGGTGTAGATACGCAGTATTTT. This codes for CASSAQGVDTQYF.

The chain joins TRBV7-9 to TRBJ1-5; 7 bases align to TRBD1. The J segment lost 2 bases and the V segment lost 1 base, leaving 5 bases of the junction unmatched. The V gene's germline CDR1 is SEHNR and CDR2 FQNEAQ (reference sequence). CDR3 length: 16 residues. CDR3 region: CASSLGQGRGNQPQHF. The CDR3 DNA reads as TGTGCCAGCAGCTTAGGACAGGGACGTGGCAATCAGCCCCAGCATTTT.

The chain combines TRBV6-1 with TRBJ2-1, with a possible D match to TRBD1 (7 bases). The ends were cut back, 5 bases at V and 3 bases at J, with 8 bases in the middle. The CDR3 totals 13 residues. Per the germline V gene, CDR1 is MNHNS and CDR2 is SASEGT. The CDR3 loop is CASSQGGYNEQFF. CDR3 coding DNA: TGTGCCAGCAGTCAGGGGGGCTACAATGAGCAGTTCTTC.

V usage is TRBV23-1 and J usage is TRBJ2-7; D is perhaps TRBD2 (6 bases). TRBV23-1 counts as an open reading frame of uncertain function. V lost 8 bases, J lost 0 bases, and 23 bases lay in between. The CDR3 totals 17 residues. Written as DNA, the CDR3 is TGCGCCAGCGGATCTAGCGAGTCGTCTGGGAGCTCCTACGAGCAGTACTTC. Its protein is CASGSSESSGSSYEQYF.

This clone was counted only a few times. The V and J genes are TRBV7-8 and TRBJ1-6, with D perhaps matching TRBD1 (5 bases). Germline CDR1 SGHVS, CDR2 FQNEAQ. V shed 0 bases and J shed 0 bases, with 18 bases lying between them. The CDR3 runs 20 residues. The CDR3 DNA is TGTGCCAGCAGCTTAGCATTCAGGGTCGAGCTTTCCTCCTATAATTCACCCCTCCACTTT. Encoded protein: CASSLAFRVELSSYNSPLHF.

This clone has a handful of counts. The chain has TRBV7-9 and TRBJ1-2; 7 bases agree with TRBD1. The V segment lost 6 bases and the J segment 1 base; nucleotides outside the gene matches: 8. In germline, CDR1 is SEHNR, CDR2 FQNEAQ (reference sequence). This CDR3 spans 15 amino acids. The CDR3 DNA follows: TGTGCCAGCAGTTCTGGACAGGACCTTAACTATGGCTACACCTTC. Translation: CASSSGQDLNYGYTF.

This sequence joins TRBV6-1 and TRBJ1-5, with 7 bases aligning to TRBD1. The germline V gene has CDR1 MNHNS and CDR2 SASEGT. This CDR3 contains 15 residues. Trimming cost V 5 bases and J 11 bases; bases outside gene matches: 15. CDR3: CASSQRQGLQSAQHF. CDR3 coding DNA: TGTGCCAGCAGTCAGAGACAGGGCTTACAATCAGCCCAGCATTTT.

The rearrangement uses TRBV7-9 and TRBJ2-7, with a weak D call TRBD2 (6 bases). V lost 3 bases to trimming and J lost 1 base, with 7 bases between them. This CDR3 has 13 residues. From germline, CDR1 is SEHNR and CDR2 FQNEAQ (reference sequence). The CDR3 DNA follows: TGTGCCAGCAGCTTGAGCGGGTCCTACGAGCAGTACTTC. As protein: CASSLSGSYEQYF.

The chain employs TRBV11-3 and TRBJ2-5, with D maybe TRBD2 (6 bases). Germline V gives CDR1 SGHNT, CDR2 YENEEA. The CDR3 is 13 amino acids. The V end lost 6 bases, the J end lost 3 bases, and 11 bases lay between the germline ends. The CDR3 DNA sequence: TGTGCCAGCAGAAAAGGAGGGGAAGAGACCCAGTACTTC. Its translation: CASRKGGEETQYF.

V is TRBV29-1 and J is TRBJ1-1, with 9 bases matching TRBD1. V was pared by 7 bases and J by 5 bases, with 11 bases of the junction left unmatched. This CDR3 is built from 14 residues. Germline loops: CDR1 SQVTM, CDR2 ANQGSEA. As DNA, the CDR3 is TGCAGCGCTCGGACAGGGGCCCGGGTTACTGAAGCTTTCTTT. This codes for CSARTGARVTEAFF.

The chain couples TRBV28 to TRBJ2-7; D is ambiguous. From germline, CDR1 is MDHEN and CDR2 SYDVKM. The ends were cut back, 3 bases at V and 1 base at J, with 10 bases in the middle. This CDR3 spans 14 amino acids. As DNA, the CDR3 is TGTGCCAGCAGTTTGGCGAGGATTTCCTACGAGCAGTACTTC. Translation gives CASSLARISYEQYF.